These 29 T cell receptor beta chains originate from one sample sequenced in a study of cytomegalovirus exposure and HLA in healthy donors. Both 60 Vbeta primers and 13 Jbeta primers went into the PCR. Sequencing used immunoSEQ multiplex PCR; TCRdb keeps in-frame clones, though not all of them. The repertoire includes under 150,000 clones, under 85% of them detected once, and over 1.5% sits in the top ten. Sequenced sample: PBMCs. Receptor source: a woman aged 18-29 years in good health and CMV-seronegative.

The chain recombines TRBV19 with TRBJ1-5, with D possibly matching TRBD1 (6 bases). The CDR3 covers 14 residues. Germline V gene data show CDR1 as LNHDA and CDR2 as SQIVND (reference sequence). V was cut by 4 bases and J by 4 bases, with 11 bases left in between. The chain's CDR3 is CASSTQGPNQPQHF. The CDR3 nucleotides are TGTGCCAGTAGTACACAGGGACCGAATCAGCCCCAGCATTTT. The variable domain in full, with the rest retrieved from reference TRBV19 and TRBJ1-5, is DGGITQSPKYLFRKEGQNVTLSCEQNLNHDAMYWYRQDPGQGLRLIYYSQIVNDFQKGDIAEGYSVSREKKESFPLTVTSAQKNPTAFYLCASSTQGPNQPQHFGDGTRLSIL.

This clone was seen only a few times. This sequence joins TRBV5-1 and TRBJ2-7; 8 nucleotides agree with TRBD1. The CDR3 is 15 amino acids. Germline V CDR1 and CDR2: SGHRS, YFSETQ. V dropped 3 bases and J dropped 4; count of bases not matched to a gene: 9. CDR3 coding DNA: TGCGCCAGCAGCTCGGCCGGACAGGGATTTTACGAGCAGTACTTC. This encodes CASSSAGQGFYEQYF.

The chain recombines TRBV6-1 with TRBJ2-7; 8 bases agree with TRBD1. From germline, CDR1 is MNHNS and CDR2 SASEGT. V lost 6 bases and J lost 2; bases outside the gene matches: 9. The CDR3 extends over 15 amino acids. The CDR3 coding sequence is TGTGCCAGCAGAAACAACCCAGGGGGCCCCTACGAGCAGTACTTC. Amino acid sequence: CASRNNPGGPYEQYF.

The chain has TRBV6-1 and TRBJ2-7, with D tentatively TRBD1 (6 bases). This CDR3 has 16 amino acids. Per germline, CDR1 MNHNS and CDR2 SASEGT. V gave up 0 bases and J gave up 5 bases, with 17 bases separating them. CDR3 sequence reads: CASSEARTGTRDEQYF. DNA of the CDR3: TGTGCCAGCAGTGAAGCGCGAACGGGGACAAGGGACGAGCAGTACTTC.

The chain employs TRBV7-9 and TRBJ2-4; D might be TRBD2 (5 bases). V lost 4 bases to trimming and J lost 6 bases, with 16 bases between them. The CDR3 runs 15 residues. Germline V gene sequence: CDR1 SEHNR, CDR2 FQNEAQ (reference sequence). CDR3 coding DNA: TGTGCCAGCAGCTCAACGGGATCCCGGAGAAACATTCAGTACTTC. It encodes CASSSTGSRRNIQYF.

In this sample, this clone turned up a few times. The V gene is TRBV5-1, the J gene TRBJ2-2; TRBD1 matches at 8 bases. CDR1 and CDR2 from the germline V gene are SGHRS and YFSETQ. The J segment lost 3 bases and the V segment lost 1 base, leaving 2 bases of the junction unmatched. CDR3 length equals 15 residues. CDR3 loop: CASSLWGQDTGELFF. For the CDR3, the DNA is TGCGCCAGCAGCTTGTGGGGACAGGACACCGGGGAGCTGTTTTTT. Looking up the rest from reference TRBV5-1 and TRBJ2-2 gives the full variable domain: KAGVTQTPRYLIKTRGQQVTLSCSPISGHRSVSWYQQTPGQGLQFLFEYFSETQRNKGNFPGRFSGRQFSNSRSEMNVSTLELGDSALYLCASSLWGQDTGELFFGEGSRLTVL.

In this sample, this clone turned up a few times. The genes are TRBV6-6 and TRBJ1-1; 7 bases fit TRBD1. CDR1 MNHNY and CDR2 SVGAGI come from the germline V gene (reference sequence). The CDR3 length is 16 residues. V gave up 5 bases and J gave up 1 base; unmatched junction bases: 10. This CDR3 reads CASSHEGRGANTEAFF. CDR3 bases: TGTGCCAGCAGTCACGAGGGCAGGGGGGCGAACACTGAAGCTTTCTTT.

The chain recombines TRBV5-6 with TRBJ2-1, with D tentatively TRBD1 (5 bases). CDR1 is SGHDT and CDR2 is YYEEEE in the germline V gene. The CDR3 totals 14 residues. V dropped 1 base and J dropped 8 bases, with 13 bases sitting between them. CDR3 region: CASSLIQGSDEQFF. DNA for the CDR3: TGTGCCAGCAGCTTGATCCAGGGTTCGGATGAGCAGTTCTTC.

J is TRBJ1-2 and V is TRBV28; D not certain. The CDR3 spans 14 residues. Germline V gives CDR1 MDHEN, CDR2 SYDVKM. Trimming cost V 6 bases and J 4 bases, with 15 bases left between them. DNA for the CDR3: TGTGCCAGCAGCCATACAGATCCCCCCTATGGCTACACCTTC. Translated, it gives CASSHTDPPYGYTF.

The V gene is TRBV5-1, the J gene TRBJ2-3, with D maybe TRBD2 (5 bases). Germline CDR1 is SGHRS and CDR2 is YFSETQ. Trimming stripped 2 bases from V and 4 bases from J, with 17 bases between. CDR3 length: 16 residues. CDR3 bases: TGCGCCAGCAGCTTCTCCTCCCGGGGTCGGGCAGATACGCAGTATTTT. This translates into CASSFSSRGRADTQYF.

This chain uses TRBV9 with TRBJ2-3; 8 nucleotides line up with TRBD2. The CDR3 spans 14 residues. V dropped 6 bases and J dropped 2; count of bases not matched to a gene: 5. Germline values: CDR1 SGDLS, CDR2 YYNGEE. The CDR3 DNA sequence: TGTGCCAGCACCTCGGGACTAGACACAGATACGCAGTATTTT. It is translated as CASTSGLDTDTQYF.

The V gene is TRBV27, the J gene TRBJ2-2, with D uncertain. This CDR3 has 14 amino acids. The V end was cut by 3 bases, the J end by 4 bases, with 9 bases between. Germline V lookup: CDR1 MNHEY, CDR2 SMNVEV (reference sequence). The CDR3 region is CASSFLSGTGELFF. CDR3 nucleotides: TGTGCCAGCAGTTTCCTATCTGGCACCGGGGAGCTGTTTTTT.

The chain joins TRBV9 to TRBJ2-1, with 8 bases aligning to TRBD1. V gave up 4 bases and J gave up 5 bases; unmatched junction bases: 8. The CDR3 totals 15 residues. Germline loops: CDR1 SGDLS, CDR2 YYNGEE. CDR3 DNA: TGTGCCAGCAGCCCCTGGACAGGGTCCGACAATGAGCAGTTCTTC. Its protein product is CASSPWTGSDNEQFF.

This rearrangement joins TRBV4-1 to TRBJ2-7; D gene unclear. Germline loops: CDR1 MGHRA, CDR2 YSYEKL. The ends were cut back, 2 bases at V and 4 bases at J, with 15 bases in the middle. The CDR3 loop spans 15 amino acids. The CDR3 loop reads CASSQTLLLVYEQYF. In DNA, the CDR3 is TGCGCCAGCAGCCAAACTCTCTTGCTGGTATACGAGCAGTACTTC.

This clone was observed a few times. The chain combines TRBV25-1 with TRBJ2-3; D uncertain. Trimming left V 3 bases short and J 0 bases short, with 7 bases between. CDR1 and CDR2 from the germline V gene are MGHDK and SYGVNS. The CDR3 is 14 amino acids. CDR3 nucleotides: TGTGCCAGCAGTGATAGACACAGCACAGATACGCAGTATTTT. It encodes CASSDRHSTDTQYF.

This clone was counted a few times. The J gene is TRBJ2-2, the V gene TRBV28, with TRBD2 matching 9 bases. Germline V lookup: CDR1 MDHEN, CDR2 SYDVKM. The CDR3 runs to 17 residues. V trimming: 4 bases; J trimming: 7 bases; junction bases outside the gene matches: 13. CDR3 amino acids: CASSSPSAGGPDGELFF. CDR3 nucleotide sequence: TGTGCCAGCAGTTCCCCCTCCGCGGGGGGGCCTGACGGGGAGCTGTTTTTT.

This clone occurred a few times. The chain couples TRBV7-9 to TRBJ2-5; no definite D call. Germline-derived CDR1 and CDR2 are SEHNR and FQNEAQ (reference sequence). The CDR3 runs to 13 residues. Trimming pared 5 bases from V and 3 bases from J, leaving 10 bases between. CDR3 in DNA: TGTGCCAGCAGCGGCGGCAGTGAAGAGACCCAGTACTTC. Translating it yields CASSGGSEETQYF. Using reference TRBV7-9 and TRBJ2-5 for the parts outside the CDR3, the full variable domain is DTGVSQNPRHKITKRGQNVTFRCDPISEHNRLYWYRQTLGQGPEFLTYFQNEAQLEKSRLLSDRFSAERPKGSFSTLEIQRTEQGDSAMYLCASSGGSEETQYFGPGTRLLVL.

CDR3 DNA sequence: TGTGCCAGCAGCTTCCTAGCGGGGGGGCAGCTCGCCGGGGAGCTGTTTTTT. It is translated as CASSFLAGGQLAGELFF. The rearrangement joins TRBV5-6 to TRBJ2-2, with TRBD2 identical over 12 bases. Germline CDR1 SGHDT, CDR2 YYEEEE. The CDR3 loop spans 17 amino acids. Germline trimming cut 2 bases from V and 6 bases from J; bases unmatched to any gene: 8.

This rearrangement joins TRBV4-1 to TRBJ1-1; the D is unclear. V gave up 2 bases and J gave up 1 base, with 8 bases separating them. Germline values: CDR1 MGHRA, CDR2 YSYEKL. CDR3 length: 14 amino acids. The chain's CDR3 is CASSQPTENTEAFF. DNA for the CDR3: TGCGCCAGCAGCCAACCTACAGAGAACACTGAAGCTTTCTTT.

The V gene is TRBV6-5, the J gene TRBJ1-1, with D perhaps matching TRBD1 (6 bases). This CDR3 spans 15 amino acids. Per germline, CDR1 MNHEY and CDR2 SVGAGI. V was pared by 0 bases and J by 1 base, with 9 bases between. CDR3 residues: CASSYSTTGNTEAFF. In DNA form, the CDR3 reads TGTGCCAGCAGTTACTCGACGACAGGGAACACTGAAGCTTTCTTT.

The V gene is TRBV4-1, the J gene TRBJ2-7; the D gene is possibly TRBD2 (6 bases). This CDR3 spans 15 amino acids. The germline gives CDR1 MGHRA, CDR2 YSYEKL. V lost 1 base and J 1 base, leaving 11 bases between the germline ends. CDR3 DNA sequence: TGCGCCAGCAGCCAAGGGGGACTCTTATCCTACGAGCAGTACTTC. It codes for CASSQGGLLSYEQYF.

This sequence joins TRBV9 and TRBJ1-2, with 7 nucleotides matching TRBD1. CDR3 size: 15 residues. Germline V gives CDR1 SGDLS, CDR2 YYNGEE. V was clipped by 3 bases and J by 0 bases; unmatched bases: 5. The CDR3 DNA is TGTGCCAGCAGCGCACGGGACAGATCTAACTATGGCTACACCTTC. It is translated as CASSARDRSNYGYTF.

The gene calls are TRBV28 and TRBJ1-1; 8 positions agree with TRBD1. Trimming removed 6 bases from V and 5 bases from J; junction bases left unmatched: 8. Germline lookup yields CDR1 MDHEN and CDR2 SYDVKM. The CDR3 runs to 14 residues. The CDR3, as DNA: TGTGCCAGCAGACGGGACAGGTCAGGGACTGAAGCTTTCTTT. The encoded protein is CASRRDRSGTEAFF.

CDR3 sequence reads: CASSLNRPQGSMWPSLYEQYF. The CDR3 DNA follows: TGTGCCAGCAGCTTAAATAGGCCCCAGGGGTCTATGTGGCCGTCCCTCTACGAGCAGTACTTC. The chain uses TRBV13 and TRBJ2-7; TRBD1 might be the D (6 bases). The germline V gene encodes CDR1 PRHDT and CDR2 FYEKMQ (reference sequence). This CDR3 is 21 amino acids long. The V and J ends lost 2 bases and 3 bases respectively, with 32 bases between them.

About this clone: This likely comes from a read error, as the CDR3 has no conserved phenylalanine or tryptophan at its end. The chain links TRBV5-1 to TRBJ1-6, with 7 bases matching TRBD1. V gave up 4 bases and J gave up 13 bases; unmatched junction bases: 8. Germline values: CDR1 SGHRS, CDR2 YFSETQ. The CDR3 totals 13 residues. For the CDR3, the DNA is TGCGCCAGCAGCCCCCGACAGGGAGTCCCCCTCCACGTT. Amino acids: CASSPRQGVPLHV.

The V and J genes are TRBV2 and TRBJ2-5; 7 bases fit TRBD2. CDR1 and CDR2 from the germline V gene are SNHLY and FYNNEI. After removal of 4 bases from V and 6 bases from J, the junction contained 11 bases not matched to a gene. The CDR3 is 15 residues long. The CDR3 DNA follows: TGTGCCAGCAGTGTTTCTGGACTAGTTTCTCAGACCCAGTACTTC. Its protein is CASSVSGLVSQTQYF.

The genes are TRBV5-1 and TRBJ1-6; no clear D. The germline V and J ends were trimmed by 5 bases and 9 bases, with 12 bases remaining between them. From germline, CDR1 is SGHRS and CDR2 YFSETQ. The length of the CDR3 is 13 residues. The CDR3 DNA sequence: TGCGCCAGCAGGCCCGGGGTGAGTTCACCCCTCCACTTT. Its translation is CASRPGVSSPLHF.

The rearrangement joins TRBV28 to TRBJ1-2, with no clear D. V was clipped by 5 bases and J by 2 bases, with 6 bases between them. Germline CDR1 MDHEN, CDR2 SYDVKM. The CDR3 is 12 amino acids. The CDR3: CASSVSNYGYTF. The CDR3 nucleotides are TGTGCCAGCAGTGTATCGAACTATGGCTACACCTTC.

This clone was counted a few times. J is TRBJ2-5 and V is TRBV2; 9 bases are a match to TRBD2. CDR3 size: 15 residues. Unmatched junction bases numbered 7, after V lost 4 bases and J lost 4 bases. Germline CDR1 SNHLY, CDR2 FYNNEI. DNA for the CDR3: TGTGCCAGCAGTGGGAAGCGGGGGGACAGAGAGACCCAGTACTTC. Its protein product is CASSGKRGDRETQYF. Filled out from reference TRBV2 and TRBJ2-5, the complete variable domain reads EPEVTQTPSHQVTQMGQEVILRCVPISNHLYFYWYRQILGQKVEFLVSFYNNEISEKSEIFDDQFSVERPDGSNFTLKIRSTKLEDSAMYFCASSGKRGDRETQYFGPGTRLLVL.